The 29 T cell receptor beta chains below all came from one sample that was sequenced in a study of molecular identifiers for immune sequencing clone quantification (dated by TCRdb to the late 2010s). Libraries came from PCR. The data were produced on a NextSeq 500. TCRdb reran the public reads through fastp at Q25 and MiXCR, keeping productive beta chains. Every entry covers one CDR3 protein and lists the most common genes and DNA from its rows. Here the sample has hundreds of thousands of distinct CDR3 sequences; roughly 25% occur a single time. About 0.84% of the sample rests with the top ten. The sample consisted of naive CD8+ T cells from blood, with Jurkat cell RNA spiked in. The cell subset or site label here, explained by the study, means: FACS-sorted CD8+CD4-CCR7+CD45RA+ naive T cells. The receptors derive from a human donor in good health. Some libraries in this study had Jurkat cell RNA spiked in.

This clonotype was observed a handful of times. V and J are TRBV30 and TRBJ1-2; no definite D call. The CDR3 spans 12 residues. V was clipped by 1 base and J by 2 bases, with 5 bases between them. Germline V gene data show CDR1 as GTSNPN and CDR2 as SVGIG (reference sequence). The CDR3 spells CAWSGMNYGYTF. For the CDR3, the DNA is TGTGCCTGGAGTGGGATGAACTATGGCTACACCTTC.

This clonotype was seen more than once but under ten times. The rearrangement links TRBV2 to TRBJ2-5; D is unclear. This CDR3 has 17 amino acids. In germline, CDR1 is SNHLY, CDR2 FYNNEI. Trimming stripped 4 bases from V and 3 bases from J, with 21 bases between. CDR3 sequence (DNA): TGTGCCAGCAGTGGCCCGTTGGTCCCGGACGAGGAAGAGACCCAGTACTTC. The encoded protein is CASSGPLVPDEEETQYF.

This clonotype was found many times. The rearrangement links TRBV5-1 to TRBJ1-1, with 10 bases matching TRBD1. The CDR3 has 17 amino acids. Germline V gene data show CDR1 as SGHRS and CDR2 as YFSETQ. The trim removed 2 bases at V and 3 bases at J, leaving 10 bases unmatched. Written as DNA, the CDR3 is TGCGCCAGCAGCTTAAGGACAGGGGGTCCCAAGGACACTGAAGCTTTCTTT. Residues: CASSLRTGGPKDTEAFF.

A note on this clonotype: Possible read error: a much larger clone is one base away. V gene TRBV5-1 combines with J gene TRBJ2-7, with 13 positions matching TRBD2. CDR1 is SGHRS and CDR2 is YFSETQ in the germline V gene. CDR3 length: 15 amino acids. V lost 3 bases to trimming and J lost 2 bases; unmatched junction nucleotides: 2. For the CDR3, the DNA is TGCGCCAGCAGCTGGACTAGCGGGAGCCCCTACGAGCAGTACTTC. Translated: CASSWTSGSPYEQYF.

The chain combines TRBV12-3 or TRBV12-4 with TRBJ2-1, with 9 bases lining up with TRBD2. The CDR3 is made up of 16 amino acids. The V gene end was trimmed by 6 bases and the J gene end by 12 bases; junction bases not matched to a gene: 18. The CDR3 sequence is CASSLTAVAGAGGQFF. The CDR3 DNA is TGTGCCAGCAGCCTAACGGCGGTAGCGGGAGCAGGAGGGCAGTTCTTC.

The V call is TRBV12-3 or TRBV12-4, the J call TRBJ2-2; no clear D. V dropped 6 bases and J dropped 2 bases, with 16 bases sitting between them. This CDR3 region has 16 residues. In DNA form, the CDR3 reads TGTGCCAGCAGCCCCGATAAGGACGCAAACACCGGGGAGCTGTTTTTT. As protein: CASSPDKDANTGELFF.

This clonotype was observed many times. The V gene is TRBV27, the J gene TRBJ2-7; D unresolved. This CDR3 is 13 amino acids long. V lost 5 bases and J 4 bases, leaving 12 bases between the germline ends. Germline-derived CDR1 and CDR2 are MNHEY and SMNVEV (reference sequence). The CDR3 protein is CASSQQGPYEQYF. The CDR3, as DNA: TGTGCCAGCAGTCAACAAGGCCCTTACGAGCAGTACTTC.

The J gene is TRBJ1-6, the V gene TRBV27, with no clear D. Germline V lookup: CDR1 MNHEY, CDR2 SMNVEV (reference sequence). This CDR3 spans 14 amino acids. V lost 5 bases and J lost 8, with 13 bases in between. CDR3 nucleotides: TGTGCCAGCAGTCCCCTGGGCCCAGATTCACCCCTCCACTTT. It specifies CASSPLGPDSPLHF.

This clonotype came up a few times. The chain combines TRBV3-1 with TRBJ2-3; D perhaps matches TRBD1 (6 bases). The CDR3 is 15 amino acids. Between the trimmed V and J ends, which lost 3 bases and 1 base, there was a span of 11 bases. Per germline, CDR1 LGHDT and CDR2 YNNKEL (reference sequence). CDR3 nucleotide sequence: TGTGCCAGCAGCCATCCCCCAGGGGGCACAGATACGCAGTATTTT. It is translated as CASSHPPGGTDTQYF.

V is TRBV19 and J is TRBJ2-7; the D gene is possibly TRBD1 (6 bases). Germline CDR1 is LNHDA and CDR2 is SQIVND (reference sequence). CDR3 length equals 15 residues. V shed 4 bases and J shed 2 bases, with 15 bases lying between them. CDR3 coding DNA: TGTGCCAGTAGTACCTCGACAGGTGCTCCCTACGAGCAGTACTTC. Translation gives CASSTSTGAPYEQYF.

The chain couples TRBV12-3 or TRBV12-4 to TRBJ2-2; 8 nucleotides agree with TRBD1. The CDR3 totals 14 residues. V trimming: 7 bases; J trimming: 6 bases; junction bases outside the gene matches: 7. CDR3 amino acids: CASTSDRVAGELFF. The CDR3 nucleotides are TGTGCCAGCACCTCGGACAGGGTGGCCGGGGAGCTGTTTTTT.

This clonotype has more than one count but fewer than ten. V and J are TRBV28 and TRBJ2-1, with D possibly matching TRBD1 (5 bases). Trimming pared 5 bases from V and 7 bases from J, leaving 18 bases between. Germline CDR1 is MDHEN and CDR2 is SYDVKM. The CDR3 extends over 15 amino acids. In nucleotides, the CDR3 is TGTGCCAGCAGTCCCCGGTTAGGGGCGCGTAATGAGCAGTTCTTC. Protein: CASSPRLGARNEQFF.

The genes are TRBV9 and TRBJ2-7; D might be TRBD2 (6 bases). V was shortened by 0 bases and J by 6 bases, with 22 bases between the two germline ends. CDR1 is SGDLS and CDR2 is YYNGEE in the germline V gene. The CDR3 length is 17 residues. The CDR3 loop is CASSVGIRGGGEPEQYF. The CDR3 bases are TGTGCCAGCAGCGTAGGGATACGAGGAGGAGGGGAACCCGAGCAGTACTTC.

In regard to this clonotype: This likely comes from a read error, as the CDR3 has no conserved phenylalanine or tryptophan at its end. This sequence joins TRBV7-9 and TRBJ2-5; 7 positions agree with TRBD2. The CDR3 has 13 residues. The V gene end was trimmed by 6 bases and the J gene end by 8 bases; junction bases not matched to a gene: 9. CDR1 is SEHNR and CDR2 is FQNEAQ in the germline V gene (reference sequence). CDR3 in DNA: TGTGCCAGCAGGACAGCAGGGAGGGATACCCAGTACTCC. It translates to CASRTAGRDTQYS.

This clonotype was detected many times. The chain couples TRBV5-6 to TRBJ1-1; D is unresolved. The CDR3 runs to 12 residues. V lost 6 bases to trimming and J lost 1 base, with 7 bases between them. Germline V gene lookup returns CDR1 SGHDT and CDR2 YYEEEE. The chain's CDR3 is CASIGKNTEAFF. The CDR3, as DNA: TGTGCCAGCATCGGAAAGAACACTGAAGCTTTCTTT.

The chain has TRBV30 and TRBJ2-6; tentatively, D is TRBD1 (5 bases). The CDR3 is 14 residues long. Germline loops: CDR1 GTSNPN, CDR2 SVGIG (reference sequence). Trimming stripped 2 bases from V and 4 bases from J, with 9 bases between. This CDR3 reads CAWSIGAGANVLTF. As DNA, the CDR3 is TGTGCCTGGAGTATAGGGGCCGGGGCCAACGTCCTGACTTTC.

This clonotype turned up a few times. V gene TRBV6-1 combines with J gene TRBJ2-3; D not certain. With 6 bases removed from V and 0 bases from J, the gap between germline ends came to 13 bases. This CDR3 is built from 15 residues. CDR1 and CDR2 from the germline V gene are MNHNS and SASEGT. In DNA, the CDR3 is TGTGCCAGCAGACAAGTCGCCCCGAGCACAGATACGCAGTATTTT. Its protein is CASRQVAPSTDTQYF.

This clonotype was seen more than once but under ten times. The J gene is TRBJ2-1, the V gene TRBV20-1; D tentatively fits TRBD1 or TRBD2 (5 bases each). CDR1 is DFQATT and CDR2 is SNEGSKA in the germline V gene (reference sequence). The CDR3 consists of 15 residues. V lost 0 bases and J lost 8, with 17 bases in between. The CDR3 loop reads CSARDTAGRGYEQFF. CDR3 DNA: TGCAGTGCTAGAGATACGGCAGGGAGAGGGTATGAGCAGTTCTTC.

In this sample, this clonotype turned up a few times. This sequence joins TRBV27 and TRBJ2-5; maybe TRBD1 (6 bases). The V gene's germline CDR1 is MNHEY and CDR2 SMNVEV (reference sequence). This CDR3 is built from 14 residues. V was cut by 5 bases and J by 2 bases, with 12 bases left in between. CDR3 coding DNA: TGTGCCAGCAGTACGCGGACAGAACAAGAGACCCAGTACTTC. Encoded protein: CASSTRTEQETQYF.

The CDR3 region is CSARGFPSGPYEQYF. For the CDR3, the DNA is TGCAGTGCTAGAGGATTTCCTAGCGGGCCCTACGAGCAGTACTTC. The chain employs TRBV20-1 and TRBJ2-7; 8 positions match TRBD2. The germline CDR1 and CDR2 sequences are DFQATT and SNEGSKA (reference sequence). The CDR3 is 15 amino acids. J gave up 2 bases and V 1 base, and 7 bases lay outside the gene matches.

This clonotype was observed a handful of times. This chain connects TRBV7-9 to TRBJ2-7; D is perhaps TRBD1 (6 bases). The CDR3 is made up of 14 amino acids. V lost 5 bases and J 4 bases, leaving 15 bases between the germline ends. Germline V gene data show CDR1 as SEHNR and CDR2 as FQNEAQ (reference sequence). The CDR3: CASSQTGLGYEQYF. As DNA, the CDR3 is TGTGCCAGCAGCCAGACAGGCCTAGGGTACGAGCAGTACTTC.

As to this clonotype: A read error may explain this, as a much larger clone is one base away. As the CDR3 is not closed by the conserved phenylalanine or tryptophan, this likely results from a read error. The chain joins TRBV18 to TRBJ1-5, with 9 bases matching TRBD1. Germline V gene lookup returns CDR1 KGHSH and CDR2 LQKENI. The CDR3 has 16 residues. J was trimmed by 5 bases and V by 3 bases; bases with no gene match: 8. The CDR3, as DNA: TGTGCCAGCTCACCGGACAGACAGGGGGTATATCAGCCCCAGCATGTT. Translation: CASSPDRQGVYQPQHV.

This clonotype has only a few counts. The V call is TRBV2, the J call TRBJ2-7; 7 bases map to TRBD1. The CDR3 extends over 14 amino acids. Germline-derived CDR1 and CDR2 are SNHLY and FYNNEI. The V gene end was trimmed by 7 bases and the J gene end by 1 base; junction bases not matched to a gene: 7. CDR3 residues: CASIGETGSYEQYF. The CDR3 DNA sequence: TGTGCCAGCATTGGAGAGACAGGGTCCTACGAGCAGTACTTC. The complete variable domain, with remaining parts taken from reference TRBV2 and TRBJ2-7, reads EPEVTQTPSHQVTQMGQEVILRCVPISNHLYFYWYRQILGQKVEFLVSFYNNEISEKSEIFDDQFSVERPDGSNFTLKIRSTKLEDSAMYFCASIGETGSYEQYFGPGTRLTVT.

The J gene is TRBJ1-2, the V gene TRBV12-3 or TRBV12-4; D gene uncertain. V was shortened by 4 bases and J by 14 bases, with 20 bases between the two germline ends. The CDR3 spans 13 residues. The CDR3, as DNA: TGTGCCAGCAGTTCTTCTGAGGCTATCGAATTGACCTTC. This sequence encodes CASSSSEAIELTF.

The gene calls are TRBV6-6 and TRBJ2-3, with a weak D call TRBD2 (6 bases). Trimming pared 10 bases from V and 3 bases from J, leaving 17 bases between. The CDR3 sequence is 14 residues long. Germline V gene sequence: CDR1 MNHNY, CDR2 SVGAGI (reference sequence). CDR3 residues: CATTVAGLTDTQYF. In nucleotides, the CDR3 is TGTGCCACCACGGTGGCGGGATTGACAGATACGCAGTATTTT.

This clonotype occurred a few times. The chain recombines TRBV2 with TRBJ2-7; 8 nucleotides agree with TRBD1. The V and J ends lost 9 bases and 0 bases, in that order; junction bases with no gene match: 13. The CDR3 runs to 16 residues. Germline CDR1 is SNHLY and CDR2 is FYNNEI. CDR3 coding DNA: TGTGCCAGTGGAGGGGTCCGGGACAGGAGCTCCTACGAGCAGTACTTC. Translating it yields CASGGVRDRSSYEQYF.

The chain carries TRBV25-1 and TRBJ1-1; no clear D gene. The length of the CDR3 is 13 residues. Trimming shortened V by 5 bases and J by 4 bases, and 11 bases separated the two germline ends. The V gene's germline CDR1 is MGHDK and CDR2 SYGVNS. CDR3 coding DNA: TGTGCCAGCAGTTTGGGAAAAAGCACTGAAGCTTTCTTT. It specifies CASSLGKSTEAFF.

This clonotype was observed many times. The V gene is TRBV7-9, the J gene TRBJ2-4, with D perhaps matching TRBD2 (5 bases). V was pared by 1 base and J by 3 bases, with 10 bases between. Germline V lookup: CDR1 SEHNR, CDR2 FQNEAQ (reference sequence). CDR3 size: 15 residues. The CDR3 sequence: CASSLGGLHKNIQYF. The CDR3 DNA sequence: TGTGCCAGCAGCTTAGGCGGGCTCCACAAAAACATTCAGTACTTC.

This clonotype came up many times. CDR3 amino acids: CSATELSNEKLFF. The CDR3 DNA reads as TGCAGCGCCACGGAACTCTCGAATGAAAAACTGTTTTTT. V usage is TRBV29-1 and J usage is TRBJ1-4; D is ambiguous. Germline lookup yields CDR1 SQVTM and CDR2 ANQGSEA. The CDR3 is 13 residues long. Trimming pared 7 bases from V and 5 bases from J, leaving 14 bases between.